This T cell receptor (beta chain) was captured by sequencing in a study of T cells in Graves' hyperthyroidism and ophthalmopathy. Overall study: Initial diagnosis, before any treatment, was when peripheral blood was collected. General observations from the study: The model identified upcoming ophthalmopathy a median about 6.5 months ahead of onset. Researchers found most expanded thyroid clonotypes above 0.001 in blood as well.

Amplification of TCR beta CDR3 regions used RNA as the template. During a first-round RT-PCR of the TCR CDR3, the HTBI primer set was used. Each CDR3 protein gets one entry after TCRdb re-called the multiplex PCR reads with MiXCR. The table shows 600,000 to 900,000 distinct CDR3 sequences, with about 17% occurring only once. This clonotype turned up a few times. As yet, its antigen is unknown. The CDR3 sequence is 14 residues long. Germline CDR1 is KGHSH and CDR2 is LQKENI. V lost 8 bases to trimming and J lost 2 bases; unmatched junction nucleotides: 4. Extraction of PBMCs used about 9.2 ml of fresh peripheral blood.

This clonotype originated in a man aged 18 to 35 with Graves' hyperthyroidism. Sequencing input: blood. The chain combines TRBV18 with TRBJ2-4; TRBD1 matches 9 bases. CDR3 protein: CASRDRATKNIQYF. The CDR3 DNA follows: TGTGCCAGCCGGGACAGGGCGACCAAAAACATTCAGTACTTC.